The sequence of this T cell receptor (beta chain) was determined in a study of T-cell memory formation after mild COVID-19. The CDR3 has 13 amino acids. V was trimmed by 8 bases and J by 5 bases, leaving 15 bases between them. Germline assignment: CDR1 SNHLY and CDR2 FYNNEI. One entry per CDR3 protein, called by TCRdb with MiXCR from the 5' RACE reads. Seen here are 300,000 to 400,000 distinct CDR3 sequences, over 20% observed once, and the top ten hold approximately 12%. As concerns this clonotype: The antigen is not known.

Study observations and caveats: Clones that shrank (day 15 to 85) were balanced CD4/CD8, whereas later expanders leaned CD4+. The CD4+ clones that contracted clustered mainly within CM and EM, and the CD8+ clones concentrated in EMRA.

The sample consisted of PBMCs or a T cell subset sorted from them (not recorded which). This clonotype originated in an adult woman who had mild COVID-19 (a few samples of this study predate the infection). Cell type and time point are not known. The J gene is TRBJ2-5, the V gene TRBV2, with a tentative D call TRBD2 (7 bases). CDR3 coding DNA: TGTGCCAGCTCGTCGGGGGGCAGGGAGACCCAGTACTTC. This encodes CASSSGGRETQYF.